The next 12 T cell receptor beta chains were all read from a single sample in a study of blood T cells in healthy people across ages. For the second PCR, which ran for roughly 6 to 11 cycles, a sample-barcoded 5' primer and a J-beta primer mix were used. TCRdb fed the 5' RACE reads into MiXCR, producing one record per CDR3 protein. Of 850,000 or so distinct CDR3 sequences detected, under 30% appear once; the ten largest clones hold around 15%. Sample: blood. The receptor source for this set is a woman older than 75 in good health.

At least ten counts were recorded for this clonotype. This rearrangement joins TRBV6-5 to TRBJ2-3; 7 bases fit TRBD2. From germline, CDR1 is MNHEY and CDR2 SVGAGI. V trimming: 6 bases; J trimming: 0 bases; junction bases outside the gene matches: 6. This CDR3 comprises 15 residues. The DNA for the CDR3 is TGTGCCAGCAGCCAGACGGGGGGTAGCACAGATACGCAGTATTTT. Protein product: CASSQTGGSTDTQYF.

This clonotype was counted at least ten times. The rearrangement links TRBV7-2 to TRBJ2-1; D is possibly TRBD1 (5 bases). CDR1 SGHTA and CDR2 FQGNSA come from the germline V gene. The V end was cut by 2 bases, the J end by 4 bases, with 12 bases between. CDR3 length equals 15 residues. The CDR3 sequence: CASSLTSGFYNEQFF. CDR3 DNA sequence: TGTGCCAGCAGCTTAACGTCAGGGTTTTACAATGAGCAGTTCTTC.

This clonotype was observed at least ten times. This chain links TRBV7-2 with TRBJ2-1; D gene unclear. V was clipped by 5 bases and J by 7 bases, with 9 bases between them. The germline gives CDR1 SGHTA, CDR2 FQGNSA. CDR3 length: 12 amino acids. CDR3 nucleotides: TGTGCCAGCAGCCCGCTAACGAATGAGCAGTTCTTC. This gives the protein CASSPLTNEQFF.

A note on this clonotype: This may stem from a read error, because a much larger clone lies one nucleotide away. The chain combines TRBV7-9 with TRBJ2-1, with D possibly TRBD1 on 6 matching bases. Germline CDR1 reads SEHNR; CDR2 reads FQNEAQ (reference sequence). The CDR3 has 15 residues. This CDR3 reads CAGSLAPLQGHEQFF. The CDR3 DNA follows: TGTGCCGGCAGCTTAGCCCCTCTACAGGGACATGAGCAGTTCTTC. The entire variable domain, with the rest obtained from reference TRBV7-9 and TRBJ2-1, is as follows: DTGVSQNPRHKITKRGQNVTFRCDPISEHNRLYWYRQTLGQGPEFLTYFQNEAQLEKSRLLSDRFSAERPKGSFSTLEIQRTEQGDSAMYLCAGSLAPLQGHEQFFGPGTRLTVL.

Note on this clonotype: A read error is possible here, since a much larger clone lies one base away. The CDR3 is CASSLRRGTRYF. The DNA for the CDR3 is TGTGCCAGCAGCTTGAGGAGGGGGACTCGGTACTTC. The V and J genes are TRBV5-6 and TRBJ2-7, with D perhaps matching TRBD1 or TRBD2 (6 bases each). CDR1 and CDR2 from the germline V gene are SGHDT and YYEEEE. The CDR3 loop spans 12 amino acids. V was clipped by 1 base and J by 12 bases, with 14 bases between them. Looking up the rest from reference TRBV5-6 and TRBJ2-7 gives the full variable domain: DAGVTQSPTHLIKTRGQQVTLRCSPKSGHDTVSWYQQALGQGPQFIFQYYEEEERQRGNFPDRFSGHQFPNYSSELNVNALLLGDSALYLCASSLRRGTRYFGPGTRLTVT.

A remark on this clonotype: This may arise from a read error, as a much more abundant clone is one base away. V and J are TRBV5-1 and TRBJ2-1; perhaps TRBD2 as D (6 bases). The CDR3 contains 16 residues. V was clipped by 0 bases and J by 7 bases, with 17 bases between them. Germline V CDR1 and CDR2: SGHRS, YFSETQ. In DNA form, the CDR3 reads TGCGCCAGCAGCTTGGCCGCGGAGGGGCTGTCAAATGAGCAGTTCTTC. Amino acid sequence: CASSLAAEGLSNEQFF.

The CDR3 reads CASSSGLGSNEQFF. Written as DNA, the CDR3 is TGTGCCAGCTCATCGGGACTAGGGTCTAATGAGCAGTTCTTC. This chain uses TRBV18 with TRBJ2-1; TRBD2 aligns across 8 bases. Germline-derived CDR1 and CDR2 are KGHSH and LQKENI. The ends lost 5 bases at V and 7 bases at J; junction bases unmatched: 7. The CDR3 length is 14 residues.

There are many counts of this clonotype. This rearrangement joins TRBV20-1 to TRBJ2-1, with 13 bases identical to TRBD2. Germline assignment: CDR1 DFQATT and CDR2 SNEGSKA (reference sequence). The CDR3 runs to 14 residues. The junction had 3 bases not matched to a gene; V was cut back by 5 bases and J by 5 bases. In DNA, the CDR3 is TGCAGTGCTGCGGGACTAGCGGGGAACAATGAGCAGTTCTTC. It yields the protein CSAAGLAGNNEQFF.

The sample holds many counts of this clonotype. The chain is built from TRBV6-2 or TRBV6-3 and TRBJ2-6; D is perhaps TRBD1 or TRBD2 (5 bases each). The length of the CDR3 is 18 residues. Trimming cost V 5 bases and J 0 bases, with 17 bases left between them. Germline V gene lookup returns CDR1 MNHEY and CDR2 SVGEGT. CDR3 region: CASSIPGQSLSGANVLTF. CDR3 DNA sequence: TGTGCCAGCAGTATCCCGGGGCAGAGTCTCTCTGGGGCCAACGTCCTGACTTTC.

This clonotype was seen a few times. The CDR3 here is CASSLFQGGNSPLHF. The DNA for the CDR3 is TGCGCCAGCAGCTTGTTCCAGGGCGGAAATTCACCCCTCCACTTT. The rearrangement links TRBV5-1 to TRBJ1-6; tentative D call: TRBD1 (5 bases). Germline V CDR1 and CDR2: SGHRS, YFSETQ. The V end lost 1 base, the J end lost 7 bases, and 12 bases lay between the germline ends. The CDR3 loop spans 15 amino acids.

On this clonotype itself: A much larger clone differs by one base, so this may be a read error. The chain joins TRBV6-2 or TRBV6-3 to TRBJ2-7, with 11 positions matching TRBD1. This CDR3 spans 19 amino acids. Germline assignment: CDR1 MNHEY and CDR2 SVGEGT. The trim removed 8 bases at V and 0 bases at J, leaving 18 bases unmatched. The CDR3 DNA reads as TGTGCCAGCCGTTCACCCCGAGGGACAGGGGGTTCGAGCTCCTACGAGCAGTACTTC. Its protein is CASRSPRGTGGSSSYEQYF.

The genes are TRBV6-1 and TRBJ2-2; 8 nucleotides match TRBD1. Germline CDR1 is MNHNS and CDR2 is SASEGT. Unmatched junction bases numbered 17, after V lost 7 bases and J lost 4 bases. This CDR3 has 18 amino acids. The chain's CDR3 is CASTQDRGRGDGTGELFF. The CDR3 nucleotides read TGTGCCAGCACTCAAGACAGGGGAAGGGGGGATGGCACCGGGGAGCTGTTTTTT.